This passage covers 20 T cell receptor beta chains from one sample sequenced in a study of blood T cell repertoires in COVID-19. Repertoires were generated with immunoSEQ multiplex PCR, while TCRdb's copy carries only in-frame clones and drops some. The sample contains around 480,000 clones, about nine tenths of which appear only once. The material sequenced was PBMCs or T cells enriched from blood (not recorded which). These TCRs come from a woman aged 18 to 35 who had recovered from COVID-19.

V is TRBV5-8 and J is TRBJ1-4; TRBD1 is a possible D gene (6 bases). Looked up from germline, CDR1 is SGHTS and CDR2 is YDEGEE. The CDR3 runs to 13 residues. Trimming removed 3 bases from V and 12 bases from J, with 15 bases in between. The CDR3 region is CASSSHGEGELFF. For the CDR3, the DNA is TGTGCCAGCAGCTCACATGGGGAGGGGGAACTGTTTTTT.

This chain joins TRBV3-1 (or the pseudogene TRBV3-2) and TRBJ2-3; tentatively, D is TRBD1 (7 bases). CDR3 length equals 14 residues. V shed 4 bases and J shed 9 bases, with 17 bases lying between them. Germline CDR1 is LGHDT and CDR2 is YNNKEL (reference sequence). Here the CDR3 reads CASSRQGGQGTQYF. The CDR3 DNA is TGTGCCAGCAGCCGACAGGGAGGTCAAGGGACGCAGTATTTT.

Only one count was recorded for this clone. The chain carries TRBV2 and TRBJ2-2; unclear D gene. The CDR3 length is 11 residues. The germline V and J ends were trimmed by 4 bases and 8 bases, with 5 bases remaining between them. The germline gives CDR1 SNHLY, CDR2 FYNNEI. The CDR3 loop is CASSVLGELFF. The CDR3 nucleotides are TGTGCCAGCAGTGTACTGGGGGAGCTGTTTTTT.

CDR3 in DNA: TGTGCCAGCAGTTATAGGAGGGAAGGGCACACTGAAGCTTTCTTT. Protein sequence: CASSYRREGHTEAFF. This sequence joins TRBV6-9 and TRBJ1-1; D not resolved. CDR1 and CDR2 (germline): MNHGY, SVAAGI. This CDR3 is 15 amino acids long. The V end lost 2 bases, the J end lost 3 bases, and 13 bases lay between the germline ends.

CDR3 loop: CASSSTSGGTQYF. The CDR3 DNA reads TGTGCCAGCAGCTCGACTAGCGGGGGGACCCAGTACTTC. The chain couples TRBV11-2 to TRBJ2-5; 12 bases agree with TRBD2. The CDR3 is made up of 13 amino acids. The junction had 1 base not matched to a gene; V was cut back by 4 bases and J by 7 bases. From germline, CDR1 is SGHAT and CDR2 FQNNGV. Full variable domain (missing parts from reference TRBV11-2 and TRBJ2-5): EAGVAQSPRYKIIEKRQSVAFWCNPISGHATLYWYQQILGQGPKLLIQFQNNGVVDDSQLPKDRFSAERLKGVDSTLKIQPAKLEDSAVYLCASSSTSGGTQYFGPGTRLLVL.

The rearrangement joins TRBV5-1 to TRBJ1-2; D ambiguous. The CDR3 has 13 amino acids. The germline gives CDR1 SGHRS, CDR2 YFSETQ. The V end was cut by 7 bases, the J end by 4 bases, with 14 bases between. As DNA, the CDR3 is TGCGCCAGCCGTCCCGACGGGGTCTATGGCTACACCTTC. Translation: CASRPDGVYGYTF.

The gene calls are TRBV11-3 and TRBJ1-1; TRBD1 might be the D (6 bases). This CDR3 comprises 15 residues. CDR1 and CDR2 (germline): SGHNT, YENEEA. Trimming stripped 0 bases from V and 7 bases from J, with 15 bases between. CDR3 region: CASSLEAGDEGEAFF. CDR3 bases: TGTGCCAGCAGCTTAGAAGCAGGGGACGAAGGTGAAGCTTTCTTT.

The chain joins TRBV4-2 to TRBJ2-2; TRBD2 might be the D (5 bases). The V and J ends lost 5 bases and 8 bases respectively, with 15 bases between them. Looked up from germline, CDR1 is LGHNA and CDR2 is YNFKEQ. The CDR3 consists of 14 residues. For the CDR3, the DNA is TGTGCCAGCAGCACAACGGAGGCGGCGGGGGAGCTGTTTTTT. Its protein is CASSTTEAAGELFF.

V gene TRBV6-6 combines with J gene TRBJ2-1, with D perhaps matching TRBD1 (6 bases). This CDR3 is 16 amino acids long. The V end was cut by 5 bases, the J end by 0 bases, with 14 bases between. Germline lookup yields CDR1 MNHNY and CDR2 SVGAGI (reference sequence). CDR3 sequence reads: CASSRTVLSSYNEQFF. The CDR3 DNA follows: TGTGCCAGCAGTCGGACAGTTCTAAGCTCCTACAATGAGCAGTTCTTC.

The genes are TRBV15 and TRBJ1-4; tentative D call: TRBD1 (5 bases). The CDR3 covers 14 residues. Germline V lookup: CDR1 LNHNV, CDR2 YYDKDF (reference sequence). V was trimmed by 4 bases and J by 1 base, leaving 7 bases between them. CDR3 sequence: CATSTGGTNEKLFF. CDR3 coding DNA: TGTGCCACCAGCACCGGGGGAACTAATGAAAAACTGTTTTTT.

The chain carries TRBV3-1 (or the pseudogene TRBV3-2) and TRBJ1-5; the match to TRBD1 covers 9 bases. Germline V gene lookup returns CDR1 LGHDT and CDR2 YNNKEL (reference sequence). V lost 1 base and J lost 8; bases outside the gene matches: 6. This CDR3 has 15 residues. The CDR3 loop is CASSQGGQGGEPQHF. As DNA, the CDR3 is TGTGCCAGCAGCCAAGGGGGACAGGGCGGGGAGCCCCAGCATTTT.

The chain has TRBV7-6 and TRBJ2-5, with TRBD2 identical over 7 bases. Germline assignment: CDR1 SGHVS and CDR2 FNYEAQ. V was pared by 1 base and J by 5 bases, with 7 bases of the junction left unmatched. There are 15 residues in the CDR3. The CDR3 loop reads CASSLGPWGGETQYF. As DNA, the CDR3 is TGTGCCAGCAGCTTAGGGCCCTGGGGGGGGGAGACCCAGTACTTC.

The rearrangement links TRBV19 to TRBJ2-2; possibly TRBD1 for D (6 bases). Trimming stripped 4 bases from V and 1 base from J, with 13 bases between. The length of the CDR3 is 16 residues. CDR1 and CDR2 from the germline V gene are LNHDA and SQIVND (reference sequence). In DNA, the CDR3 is TGTGCCAGTAGTAGGGAGACAGGCGTGAACACCGGGGAGCTGTTTTTT. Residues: CASSRETGVNTGELFF.

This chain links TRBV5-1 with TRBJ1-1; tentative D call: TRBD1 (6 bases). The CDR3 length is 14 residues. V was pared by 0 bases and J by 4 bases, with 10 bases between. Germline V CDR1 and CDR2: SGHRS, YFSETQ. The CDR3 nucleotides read TGCGCCAGCAGCTTGGATGGGACATCCACTGAAGCTTTCTTT. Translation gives CASSLDGTSTEAFF.

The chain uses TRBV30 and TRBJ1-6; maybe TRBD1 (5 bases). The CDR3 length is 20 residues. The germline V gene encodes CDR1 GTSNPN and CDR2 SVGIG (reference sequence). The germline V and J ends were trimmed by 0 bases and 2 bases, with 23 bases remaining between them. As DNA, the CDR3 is TGTGCCTGGAGTGTACGGAAGGAACCAAGGGGACTTACCTATAATTCACCCCTCCACTTT. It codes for CAWSVRKEPRGLTYNSPLHF.

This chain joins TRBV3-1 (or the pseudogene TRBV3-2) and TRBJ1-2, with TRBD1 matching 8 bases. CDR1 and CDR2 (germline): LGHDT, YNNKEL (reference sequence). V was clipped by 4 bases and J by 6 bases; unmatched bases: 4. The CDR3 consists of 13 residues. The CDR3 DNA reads TGTGCCAGCAGCCGCGGACAGGGCGATGGCTACACCTTC. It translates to CASSRGQGDGYTF.

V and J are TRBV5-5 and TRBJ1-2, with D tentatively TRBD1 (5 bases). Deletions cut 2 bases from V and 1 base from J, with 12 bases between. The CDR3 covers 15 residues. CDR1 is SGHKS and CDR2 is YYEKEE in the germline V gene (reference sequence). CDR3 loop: CASSFATAGNYGYTF. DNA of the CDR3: TGTGCCAGCAGCTTCGCGACAGCGGGTAACTATGGCTACACCTTC.

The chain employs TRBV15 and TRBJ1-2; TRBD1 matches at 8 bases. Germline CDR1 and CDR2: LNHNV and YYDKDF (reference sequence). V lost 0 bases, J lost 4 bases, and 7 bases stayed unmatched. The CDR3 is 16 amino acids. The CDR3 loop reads CATSRDPSGGGYGYTF. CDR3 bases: TGTGCCACCAGCAGAGATCCTTCAGGGGGCGGCTATGGCTACACCTTC.

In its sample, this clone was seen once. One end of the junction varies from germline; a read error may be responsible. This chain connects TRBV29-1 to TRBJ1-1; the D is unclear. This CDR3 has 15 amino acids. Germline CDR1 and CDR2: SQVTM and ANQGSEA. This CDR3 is CSVEDPTDWATQAFF. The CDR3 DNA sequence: TGCAGCGTTGAAGACCCCACGGATTGGGCCACTCAAGCTTTCTTT.

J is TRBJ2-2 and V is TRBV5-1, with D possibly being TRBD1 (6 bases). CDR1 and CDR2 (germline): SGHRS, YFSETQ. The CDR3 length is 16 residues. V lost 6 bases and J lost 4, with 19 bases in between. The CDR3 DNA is TGCGCCAGCACCTTTGCCGGGACAACTGTCACCGGGGAGCTGTTTTTT. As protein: CASTFAGTTVTGELFF.